A selection of T cell receptor beta chains follows, all from one sample in a study of T-cell reconstitution after alpha-beta-depleted transplantation in children. TCRdb fed the PCR reads into MiXCR, producing one record per CDR3 protein. This table holds around 17,000 distinct CDR3 sequences, approximately 5.2% found once. The material sequenced was PBMCs, taken before TCRalphabeta/CD19-depleted stem cell transplant. Source of these receptors: a boy aged 10-17 years with acute lymphoblastic leukemia, due to receive a stem cell transplant. The CDR3 runs from the conserved cysteine through the conserved F or W. Fields, in order: clone size, D gene, J gene, V gene, CDR3 protein, CDR3 DNA. The D gene is left open where the match is weak. Size is stated for part of the rows, as once, few or many counts, or as a class when the clone is expanded.

abundance: once
d_gene: NA
j_gene: TRBJ2-5
v_gene: TRBV5-6
CDR3aa: CARGLLATQYF
CDR3nt: TGTGCCAGGGGCTTGTTAGCGACCCAGTACTTC

abundance: many
d_gene: NA
j_gene: TRBJ2-5
v_gene: TRBV7-9
CDR3aa: CASSFNSLRRETQYF
CDR3nt: TGTGCCAGCAGCTTCAATTCTCTTCGGCGGGAGACCCAGTACTTC

abundance: NA
d_gene: TRBD2
j_gene: TRBJ2-1
v_gene: TRBV19
CDR3aa: CASSYSGASYNEQFF
CDR3nt: TGTGCCAGTAGTTATAGCGGGGCCTCCTACAATGAGCAGTTCTTC

abundance: many
d_gene: NA
j_gene: TRBJ1-1
v_gene: TRBV6-2/TRBV6-3
CDR3aa: CASSYRGWTEAFF
CDR3nt: TGTGCCAGCAGTTACCGGGGGTGGACTGAAGCTTTCTTT

abundance: many
d_gene: NA
j_gene: TRBJ1-2
v_gene: TRBV6-5
CDR3aa: CASRPMGIYGYTF
CDR3nt: TGTGCCAGCAGGCCGATGGGAATCTATGGCTACACCTTC

abundance: many
d_gene: NA
j_gene: TRBJ1-2
v_gene: TRBV6-5
CDR3aa: CASSYSTPYEANYGYTF
CDR3nt: TGTGCCAGCAGTTACTCGACCCCCTATGAAGCTAACTATGGCTACACCTTC

abundance: many
d_gene: TRBD1
j_gene: TRBJ2-7
v_gene: TRBV5-5
CDR3aa: CASTRTGKDEQYF
CDR3nt: TGTGCCAGCACGAGGACAGGGAAGGACGAGCAGTACTTC

abundance: medium-sized
d_gene: NA
j_gene: TRBJ1-1
v_gene: TRBV6-5
CDR3aa: CASSYGGRGTEAFF
CDR3nt: TGTGCCAGCAGTTACGGGGGGCGAGGAACTGAAGCTTTCTTT

abundance: large
d_gene: NA
j_gene: TRBJ2-3
v_gene: TRBV7-9
CDR3aa: CASREEGEDTQYF
CDR3nt: TGTGCCAGCAGAGAGGAGGGGGAAGATACGCAGTATTTT

abundance: many
d_gene: TRBD1
j_gene: TRBJ1-5
v_gene: TRBV20-1
CDR3aa: CSARDRGGENQPQHF
CDR3nt: TGCAGTGCTAGAGATCGAGGGGGCGAAAATCAGCCCCAGCATTTT

abundance: many
d_gene: NA
j_gene: TRBJ2-1
v_gene: TRBV3-1
CDR3aa: CASSPLIHNEQFF
CDR3nt: TGTGCCAGCAGCCCTTTAATCCACAATGAGCAGTTCTTC

abundance: NA
d_gene: NA
j_gene: TRBJ2-2
v_gene: TRBV27
CDR3aa: CASLPWLNTGELFF
CDR3nt: TGTGCCAGCCTCCCGTGGCTGAACACCGGGGAGCTGTTTTTT

abundance: medium-sized
d_gene: NA
j_gene: TRBJ1-2
v_gene: TRBV12-3/TRBV12-4
CDR3aa: CASSLGVQGLDYGYTF
CDR3nt: TGTGCCAGCAGTTTAGGCGTACAGGGTCTGGACTATGGCTACACCTTC

abundance: many
d_gene: TRBD1
j_gene: TRBJ2-3
v_gene: TRBV2
CDR3aa: CAFSAWDSAYSTLTDTQYF
CDR3nt: TGTGCCTTCAGTGCCTGGGACAGTGCATACTCAACCCTCACAGATACGCAGTATTTT

abundance: many
d_gene: TRBD2
j_gene: TRBJ2-3
v_gene: TRBV6-1
CDR3aa: CASSRAGYTDTQYF
CDR3nt: TGTGCCAGCAGTAGAGCGGGGTACACAGATACGCAGTATTTT

abundance: few
d_gene: NA
j_gene: TRBJ2-1
v_gene: TRBV12-3/TRBV12-4
CDR3aa: CAISLPRQTAQSSYNEQFF
CDR3nt: TGTGCCATCAGTTTACCCCGTCAGACAGCCCAAAGCTCCTACAATGAGCAGTTCTTC

abundance: medium-sized
d_gene: NA
j_gene: TRBJ2-5
v_gene: TRBV5-6
CDR3aa: CASSHPRERKETQYF
CDR3nt: TGTGCCAGCAGCCATCCCCGGGAGAGGAAAGAGACCCAGTACTTC

abundance: many
d_gene: NA
j_gene: TRBJ1-1
v_gene: TRBV5-6
CDR3aa: CASSGGGEAFF
CDR3nt: TGTGCCAGCAGCGGGGGGGGTGAAGCTTTCTTT

abundance: many
d_gene: NA
j_gene: TRBJ1-3
v_gene: TRBV10-3
CDR3aa: CAISDPAGYPGNTIYF
CDR3nt: TGTGCCATCAGTGACCCCGCAGGGTACCCTGGAAACACCATATATTTT

abundance: many
d_gene: NA
j_gene: TRBJ1-2
v_gene: TRBV6-5
CDR3aa: CASSSGKGYTF
CDR3nt: TGTGCCAGCAGTTCAGGGAAAGGCTACACCTTC

abundance: many
d_gene: NA
j_gene: TRBJ2-3
v_gene: TRBV12-3/TRBV12-4
CDR3aa: CASSFLRGMADTQYF
CDR3nt: TGTGCCAGCAGTTTTCTGCGGGGAATGGCAGATACGCAGTATTTT

abundance: many
d_gene: TRBD2
j_gene: TRBJ2-2
v_gene: TRBV27
CDR3aa: CASRTSGGSNTGELFF
CDR3nt: TGTGCCAGCCGGACTAGCGGGGGCTCGAACACCGGGGAGCTGTTTTTT

abundance: many
d_gene: TRBD1
j_gene: TRBJ1-4
v_gene: TRBV20-1
CDR3aa: CSARTGEKLFF
CDR3nt: TGCAGTGCCCGGACAGGAGAAAAACTGTTTTTT

abundance: NA
d_gene: NA
j_gene: TRBJ1-2
v_gene: TRBV4-3
CDR3aa: CASSQDGGRALGGYTF
CDR3nt: TGCGCCAGCAGCCAAGATGGAGGCAGGGCTCTCGGTGGCTACACCTTC

abundance: many
d_gene: NA
j_gene: TRBJ2-2
v_gene: TRBV7-6
CDR3aa: CASSLLRGARANTGELFF
CDR3nt: TGTGCCAGCAGCTTACTAAGGGGCGCGCGGGCGAACACCGGGGAGCTGTTTTTT

abundance: many
d_gene: NA
j_gene: TRBJ2-4
v_gene: TRBV19
CDR3aa: CASSIGREDIQYF
CDR3nt: TGTGCCAGTAGTATAGGCAGGGAGGACATTCAGTACTTC

abundance: many
d_gene: NA
j_gene: TRBJ2-4
v_gene: TRBV28
CDR3aa: CASSASGTLAKNIQYF
CDR3nt: TGTGCCAGCAGCGCCTCAGGAACCCTAGCCAAAAACATTCAGTACTTC

abundance: many
d_gene: NA
j_gene: TRBJ2-1
v_gene: TRBV7-6
CDR3aa: CASSPRSRDEQFF
CDR3nt: TGTGCCAGCAGCCCTCGGTCGCGGGATGAGCAGTTCTTC

abundance: many
d_gene: TRBD1
j_gene: TRBJ2-1
v_gene: TRBV5-6
CDR3aa: CASSFLTGQGNEQFF
CDR3nt: TGTGCCAGCAGCTTCCTAACGGGACAGGGAAATGAGCAGTTCTTC

abundance: many
d_gene: NA
j_gene: TRBJ2-7
v_gene: TRBV28
CDR3aa: CASSLRANPYEQYF
CDR3nt: TGTGCCAGCAGTTTACGGGCGAATCCGTACGAGCAGTACTTC

abundance: many
d_gene: TRBD1
j_gene: TRBJ1-4
v_gene: TRBV10-3
CDR3aa: CAISEAGTGFEKLFF
CDR3nt: TGTGCCATCAGTGAGGCAGGGACAGGATTCGAAAAACTGTTTTTT

abundance: NA
d_gene: TRBD2
j_gene: TRBJ2-6
v_gene: TRBV6-4
CDR3aa: CASSERGGSGANVLTF
CDR3nt: TGTGCCAGCAGTGAGCGGGGGGGCTCTGGGGCCAACGTCCTGACTTTC

abundance: many
d_gene: TRBD1
j_gene: TRBJ1-1
v_gene: TRBV24-1
CDR3aa: CATSEPIRDRGPQNTEAFF
CDR3nt: TGTGCCACCAGTGAACCGATCCGGGACAGGGGGCCCCAAAACACTGAAGCTTTCTTT

abundance: many
d_gene: NA
j_gene: TRBJ1-2
v_gene: TRBV11-2
CDR3aa: CASSPQGYGYTF
CDR3nt: TGTGCCAGCAGCCCTCAAGGCTATGGCTACACCTTC

abundance: many
d_gene: TRBD1
j_gene: TRBJ2-5
v_gene: TRBV15
CDR3aa: CATSRDSGGPVGTQYF
CDR3nt: TGTGCCACCAGCAGAGATTCAGGGGGCCCGGTCGGTACCCAGTACTTC

abundance: many
d_gene: NA
j_gene: TRBJ1-2
v_gene: TRBV7-8
CDR3aa: CASSFDWGSYGYTF
CDR3nt: TGTGCCAGCAGCTTTGACTGGGGTTCCTATGGCTACACCTTC

abundance: many
d_gene: NA
j_gene: TRBJ2-7
v_gene: TRBV28
CDR3aa: CASSLRQVGSYEQYF
CDR3nt: TGTGCCAGCAGTTTGCGTCAGGTCGGCTCCTACGAGCAGTACTTC

abundance: many
d_gene: NA
j_gene: TRBJ1-4
v_gene: TRBV5-1
CDR3aa: CASSEQASNEKLFF
CDR3nt: TGCGCCAGCAGCGAACAGGCTTCTAATGAAAAACTGTTTTTT

abundance: many
d_gene: TRBD1
j_gene: TRBJ1-4
v_gene: TRBV13
CDR3aa: CASSLLGQGAATNEKLFF
CDR3nt: TGTGCCAGCAGCCTCCTAGGACAGGGGGCTGCAACTAATGAAAAACTGTTTTTT

abundance: many
d_gene: NA
j_gene: TRBJ1-1
v_gene: TRBV29-1
CDR3aa: CSGVPDNTEAFF
CDR3nt: TGCAGCGGCGTCCCAGATAACACTGAAGCTTTCTTT

abundance: many
d_gene: NA
j_gene: TRBJ1-1
v_gene: TRBV5-1
CDR3aa: CASSLPGSGTEAFF
CDR3nt: TGCGCCAGCAGCTTGCCCGGATCGGGCACTGAAGCTTTCTTT

abundance: many
d_gene: NA
j_gene: TRBJ2-2
v_gene: TRBV15
CDR3aa: CATSRDLVVTGELFF
CDR3nt: TGTGCCACCAGCAGAGATTTAGTAGTGACCGGGGAGCTGTTTTTT

abundance: many
d_gene: TRBD2
j_gene: TRBJ2-3
v_gene: TRBV11-2
CDR3aa: CASRLAEYTDTQYF
CDR3nt: TGTGCCAGCAGACTAGCGGAGTACACAGATACGCAGTATTTT

abundance: NA
d_gene: TRBD2
j_gene: TRBJ2-1
v_gene: TRBV27
CDR3aa: CASSQRGGGIEQFF
CDR3nt: TGTGCCAGCAGCCAGCGGGGGGGGGGAATTGAGCAGTTCTTC

abundance: many
d_gene: NA
j_gene: TRBJ2-5
v_gene: TRBV5-6
CDR3aa: CASSPNYGETQYF
CDR3nt: TGTGCCAGCAGCCCAAACTACGGGGAGACCCAGTACTTC

abundance: many
d_gene: NA
j_gene: TRBJ2-1
v_gene: TRBV6-2/TRBV6-3
CDR3aa: CASIPGVAYNEQFF
CDR3nt: TGTGCCAGCATTCCGGGAGTAGCGTACAATGAGCAGTTCTTC

abundance: many
d_gene: TRBD2
j_gene: TRBJ2-3
v_gene: TRBV6-2/TRBV6-3
CDR3aa: CASSYHSGGGTDTQYF
CDR3nt: TGTGCCAGCAGTTACCATAGCGGGGGAGGCACAGATACGCAGTATTTT

abundance: many
d_gene: NA
j_gene: TRBJ1-4
v_gene: TRBV6-5
CDR3aa: CASSYEAGMEKLFF
CDR3nt: TGTGCCAGCAGTTACGAGGCGGGGATGGAAAAACTGTTTTTT

abundance: many
d_gene: NA
j_gene: TRBJ2-5
v_gene: TRBV14
CDR3aa: CASSQGRAYQETQYF
CDR3nt: TGTGCCAGCAGCCAAGGCAGGGCCTACCAAGAGACCCAGTACTTC

abundance: many
d_gene: TRBD2
j_gene: TRBJ2-1
v_gene: TRBV20-1
CDR3aa: CSARGVAESYNEQFF
CDR3nt: TGCAGTGCCCGGGGGGTAGCGGAATCCTACAATGAGCAGTTCTTC

abundance: many
d_gene: NA
j_gene: TRBJ1-5
v_gene: TRBV7-2
CDR3aa: CASSLDGRGRGNQPQHF
CDR3nt: TGTGCCAGCAGCCTGGATGGGCGGGGTCGAGGCAATCAGCCCCAGCATTTT

abundance: many
d_gene: NA
j_gene: TRBJ1-5
v_gene: TRBV2
CDR3aa: CASRFRTATNQPQHF
CDR3nt: TGTGCCAGCAGATTCAGGACAGCTACCAATCAGCCCCAGCATTTT

abundance: medium-sized
d_gene: TRBD2
j_gene: TRBJ2-3
v_gene: TRBV29-1
CDR3aa: CSSTSGSGADTQYF
CDR3nt: TGCAGCTCCACTAGCGGGAGTGGCGCAGATACGCAGTATTTT

abundance: NA
d_gene: NA
j_gene: TRBJ2-1
v_gene: TRBV20-1
CDR3aa: CSPDRAGGNEQFF
CDR3nt: TGCAGTCCCGACAGGGCGGGGGGCAATGAGCAGTTCTTC

abundance: many
d_gene: TRBD1
j_gene: TRBJ2-3
v_gene: TRBV24-1
CDR3aa: CATSVGTGGADTQYF
CDR3nt: TGTGCCACCAGTGTCGGGACAGGGGGAGCAGATACGCAGTATTTT

abundance: many
d_gene: TRBD2
j_gene: TRBJ2-2
v_gene: TRBV10-3
CDR3aa: CAISSGGPTGELFF
CDR3nt: TGTGCCATTTCTAGCGGGGGCCCCACCGGGGAGCTGTTTTTT

abundance: many
d_gene: TRBD1
j_gene: TRBJ2-4
v_gene: TRBV24-1
CDR3aa: CATSDFGDGAGQGADIQYF
CDR3nt: TGTGCCACCAGTGATTTCGGGGATGGGGCGGGACAGGGGGCGGACATTCAGTACTTC

abundance: many
d_gene: NA
j_gene: TRBJ1-5
v_gene: TRBV2
CDR3aa: CASSPMGGTQPQHF
CDR3nt: TGTGCCAGCAGTCCTATGGGGGGTACTCAGCCCCAGCATTTT

abundance: few
d_gene: NA
j_gene: TRBJ2-5
v_gene: TRBV7-2
CDR3aa: CASSLALGPETQYF
CDR3nt: TGTGCCAGCAGCTTAGCGCTGGGGCCTGAGACCCAGTACTTC